The sample holds many counts of the clone carrying this T cell receptor (beta chain). What it binds is unknown. The data originate from a study of Graves' ophthalmopathy and Graves' hyperthyroidism. From RNA, the CDR3 regions of TCR beta chains were amplified and sequenced. The workflow started with a first-round RT-PCR run with HTBI primers and then moved on to a second-round multiplex PCR. TCRdb fed the multiplex PCR reads into MiXCR, producing one record per CDR3 protein. The data show a few hundred thousand distinct CDR3 sequences, 15% to 20% seen once. Pregnant or lactating patients and those with other autoimmune diseases or uncontrolled infections were excluded. The germline V gene encodes CDR1 SGHTA and CDR2 FQGNSA. The CDR3 contains 17 residues. Trimming at V came to 3 bases and at J to 7 bases, leaving 11 bases not matched to a gene. Points from the study as a whole: A 13-signature model separated ophthalmopathy from stable hyperthyroidism, roughly 85% sensitivity, roughly 80% specificity.

This receptor was obtained from an adult man with Graves' ophthalmopathy. The chain links TRBV7-2 to TRBJ2-4; TRBD2 matches at 11 bases. Source material: peripheral blood. The CDR3 spells CASSFGTTSGVRNIQYF. The CDR3 DNA follows: TGTGCCAGCAGCTTTGGGACGACTAGCGGGGTTCGGAACATTCAGTACTTC.